Listed below are T cell receptor beta chains from one sample, sequenced in a study of response to subunit inactivated influenza vaccine. TCRdb re-analysed the RT-PCR reads in MiXCR, keeping a single row per CDR3 protein. The repertoire has about 800,000 distinct CDR3 sequences, about 20% of them found once; the top ten carry roughly 10%. Sample: PBMCs from blood, taken roughly 5 days after vaccination. These TCRs come from a middle-aged man who received an inactivated influenza vaccine. The CDR3 runs from the conserved cysteine through the conserved F or W. The D gene is left open where the match is weak. Part of the rows lack a size; the others show once, few, many or a class for expanded clones.

CDR3 length: 13
clone size: few
D gene: .
V gene: TRBV20-1
J gene: TRBJ2-6
CDR3 protein: CSASLPGANVLTF

CDR3 length: 12
clone size: .
D gene: .
V gene: TRBV3-1
J gene: TRBJ2-1
CDR3 protein: CASSQSWGEQFF

CDR3 length: 16
clone size: .
D gene: TRBD2
V gene: TRBV4-3
J gene: TRBJ2-3
CDR3 protein: CASSQELAGGADTQYF

CDR3 length: 15
clone size: .
D gene: .
V gene: TRBV15
J gene: TRBJ2-1
CDR3 protein: CATSSLESSYNEQFF

CDR3 length: 17
clone size: .
D gene: .
V gene: TRBV4-1
J gene: TRBJ2-3
CDR3 protein: CASSQVGFSRGQDTQYF

CDR3 length: 12
clone size: few
D gene: TRBD1
V gene: TRBV20-1
J gene: TRBJ2-7
CDR3 protein: CSAIRQGYEQYF

CDR3 length: 14
clone size: few
D gene: .
V gene: TRBV6-2/TRBV6-3
J gene: TRBJ2-5
CDR3 protein: CASSYSHYGETQYF

CDR3 length: 12
clone size: few
D gene: .
V gene: TRBV12-3/TRBV12-4
J gene: TRBJ2-7
CDR3 protein: CASRIPGSEQYF

CDR3 length: 21
clone size: few
D gene: .
V gene: TRBV4-1
J gene: TRBJ2-6
CDR3 protein: CASSQIQSLARVSSGANVLTF

CDR3 length: 16
clone size: .
D gene: .
V gene: TRBV7-2
J gene: TRBJ1-5
CDR3 protein: CASSLGGASGNQPQHF

CDR3 length: 16
clone size: .
D gene: .
V gene: TRBV2
J gene: TRBJ2-5
CDR3 protein: CASSELGAGSVETQYF

CDR3 length: 16
clone size: few
D gene: .
V gene: TRBV7-9
J gene: TRBJ1-5
CDR3 protein: CASSLSGWGVNQPQHF

CDR3 length: 15
clone size: few
D gene: .
V gene: TRBV21-1
J gene: TRBJ1-3
CDR3 protein: CASSKSHVSGNTIYF